This entry concerns a single T cell receptor (beta chain). Its antigen is currently unknown. The record originates from a study of cytomegalovirus exposure and HLA in healthy donors. It was with 60 Vbeta and 13 Jbeta primers that the PCR ran. Original handling: Among the unique TCR beta chains that a later analysis counted, about 81 million in all, roughly 9.9 million were shared. Profiling relied on immunoSEQ multiplex PCR, and the TCRdb table lists in-frame clones only, not all of them. V and J calls and clone size are as listed in that table; D and trimming were resolved from the DNA. The sample has over 100,000 clones; more than 65% are singletons. This CDR3 has 13 amino acids. Deletions cut 7 bases from V and 5 bases from J, with 17 bases between. Germline loops: CDR1 SQVTM, CDR2 ANQGSEA. There were likely unrecorded immune exposures, though donors were nominally healthy when sampled. Study-level points and caveats: The productive fraction for most TCR beta V segments was about 87% or about 30% in an earlier analysis.

The sequence was collected from a male donor in good health and CMV-seropositive. Sequenced: PBMCs. V gene TRBV29-1 combines with J gene TRBJ2-5, with a weak D call TRBD2 (5 bases). CDR3 residues: CSAGEGLGETQYF. CDR3 bases: TGCAGCGCTGGCGAGGGCCTGGGGGAGACCCAGTACTTC.